These 32 T cell receptor beta chains share one sample of origin, sequenced in a study of cytomegalovirus exposure and HLA in healthy donors (dated by TCRdb to 2016 to 2017). Library preparation was by the immunoSEQ multiplex PCR assay. A mixture of 60 forward primers for TCR Vbeta segments and 13 reverse primers for TCR Jbeta segments was used in the multiplex PCR. TCRdb took this table from immuneACCESS and kept in-frame rearrangements with V and J called. Such tables lack part of the clones; where checked against another copy, unresolved V genes explain under half of the gap, and the rest is unexplained. In all, the sample holds approximately 150,000 clones, and 75% to 85% of those were seen once. The top ten clonotypes cover approximately 13% of the sample. Sample: PBMCs. All receptors come from a woman in her forties or fifties in good health and CMV-seropositive.

V gene TRBV5-1 combines with J gene TRBJ2-1, with TRBD2 matching 13 bases. Germline-derived CDR1 and CDR2 are SGHRS and YFSETQ. V trimming: 3 bases; J trimming: 6 bases; junction bases outside the gene matches: 3. CDR3 length equals 15 residues. The CDR3 region is CASSSLAGGLNEQFF. The CDR3, as DNA: TGCGCCAGCAGCTCACTAGCGGGGGGGCTCAATGAGCAGTTCTTC.

V gene TRBV4-1 combines with J gene TRBJ1-1, with a tentative D call TRBD1 (5 bases). CDR3 size: 14 residues. Germline V gene lookup returns CDR1 MGHRA and CDR2 YSYEKL. V lost 1 base, J lost 5 bases, and 11 bases lay in between. CDR3 in DNA: TGCGCCAGCAGCCAAGGTACGGGGGATACTGAAGCTTTCTTT. Translation: CASSQGTGDTEAFF.

This clone has only a few counts. This rearrangement joins TRBV7-2 to TRBJ2-5; 9 bases map to TRBD2. Germline V gene sequence: CDR1 SGHTA, CDR2 FQGNSA. The trim removed 3 bases at V and 1 base at J, leaving 0 bases unmatched. CDR3 length equals 14 residues. CDR3 DNA: TGTGCCAGCAGCTTGACTAGCGGCCAAGAGACCCAGTACTTC. Translating it yields CASSLTSGQETQYF.

The chain carries TRBV18 and TRBJ2-1; TRBD2 aligns across 10 bases. Germline V gives CDR1 KGHSH, CDR2 LQKENI. The CDR3 extends over 15 amino acids. With 4 bases clipped from V and 4 bases from J, the junction kept 4 bases outside the gene matches. This chain's CDR3 is CASSQRGGPYNEQFF. CDR3 nucleotide sequence: TGTGCCAGCTCACAGCGGGGGGGGCCATACAATGAGCAGTTCTTC.

J is TRBJ2-4 and V is TRBV5-6; tentative D call: TRBD1 (5 bases). Germline V gives CDR1 SGHDT, CDR2 YYEEEE. The CDR3 loop spans 14 amino acids. V was trimmed by 4 bases and J by 3 bases, leaving 11 bases between them. CDR3 nucleotides: TGTGCCAGCAGCCCCGACAGCCTCAAAAACATTCAGTACTTC. As protein: CASSPDSLKNIQYF.

This clone has more than one count but fewer than ten. The rearrangement uses TRBV2 and TRBJ1-1; a possible D gene is TRBD1 (5 bases). CDR3 length: 13 amino acids. V was trimmed by 5 bases and J by 3 bases, leaving 10 bases between them. CDR1 and CDR2 from the germline V gene are SNHLY and FYNNEI. CDR3 sequence (DNA): TGTGCCAGCAGTTCCTGGACACACACTGAAGCTTTCTTT. It codes for CASSSWTHTEAFF.

The chain joins TRBV6-5 to TRBJ2-7; 7 bases agree with TRBD1. After removal of 7 bases from V and 1 base from J, the junction contained 7 bases not matched to a gene. CDR1 is MNHEY, CDR2 SVGAGI, per germline. The CDR3 is 14 amino acids. The CDR3: CASTKRTGSYEQYF. The CDR3 nucleotides read TGTGCCAGCACAAAGCGGACAGGTTCCTACGAGCAGTACTTC.

The sample holds one count of this clone. V and J are TRBV5-6 and TRBJ1-2; 7 bases line up with TRBD1. The CDR3 sequence is 13 residues long. CDR1 and CDR2 from the germline V gene are SGHDT and YYEEEE. V dropped 4 bases and J dropped 4; count of bases not matched to a gene: 4. CDR3 nucleotides: TGTGCCAGCAGCCAAACAGGGGTCTATGGCTACACCTTC. Its protein is CASSQTGVYGYTF.

The genes are TRBV4-1 and TRBJ2-1; 11 bases line up with TRBD2. The CDR3 totals 18 residues. With V trimmed by 0 bases and J by 9 bases, 13 bases remained unmatched. Germline CDR1 is MGHRA and CDR2 is YSYEKL. The CDR3: CASSQERPLAGGLGEQFF. The CDR3 DNA reads as TGCGCCAGCAGCCAAGAGCGCCCCCTAGCGGGGGGACTGGGTGAGCAGTTCTTC.

The chain recombines TRBV9 with TRBJ2-1, with D possibly TRBD2 on 7 matching bases. From germline, CDR1 is SGDLS and CDR2 YYNGEE. This CDR3 is 14 amino acids long. V was pared by 0 bases and J by 6 bases, with 10 bases between. For the CDR3, the DNA is TGTGCCAGCAGCGTAGTCGGGGGGCGCAATGAGCAGTTCTTC. Its protein product is CASSVVGGRNEQFF.

The chain employs TRBV28 and TRBJ2-7, with D perhaps TRBD1 (6 bases). CDR1 and CDR2 (germline): MDHEN, SYDVKM. V was trimmed by 8 bases and J by 2 bases, leaving 10 bases between them. The CDR3 runs 12 residues. This CDR3 reads CASQTGTYEQYF. The DNA for the CDR3 is TGTGCCAGCCAGACAGGAACCTACGAGCAGTACTTC.

The CDR3 DNA reads as TGTGCCAGCAGTTACTCATCGGGTGGGTCCTACGAGCAGTACTTC. Translating it yields CASSYSSGGSYEQYF. The chain employs TRBV6-5 and TRBJ2-5; D not certain. The end of the DNA fits TRBJ2-7 better, so the J call may be wrong. This CDR3 is built from 15 residues. Germline V gene sequence: CDR1 MNHEY, CDR2 SVGAGI.

CDR3 bases: TGTGCCAGCAGCGCCCTGGGGGCAATGGAAAACACCATATATTTT. Translated, it gives CASSALGAMENTIYF. The chain employs TRBV9 and TRBJ1-3, with D perhaps matching TRBD1 (6 bases). Germline CDR1 SGDLS, CDR2 YYNGEE. This CDR3 has 15 amino acids. The V end was cut by 3 bases, the J end by 6 bases, with 16 bases between.

With respect to this clone: The sample contains more than one DNA sequence encoding this CDR3. The V call is TRBV4-1, the J call TRBJ2-2, with 11 bases that match TRBD1. This CDR3 is 17 amino acids long. Germline CDR1 and CDR2: MGHRA and YSYEKL. V was clipped by 4 bases and J by 5 bases; unmatched bases: 9. The CDR3 sequence: CASSPLGQGGGTGELFF. As DNA, the CDR3 is TGCGCCAGCAGCCCCTTGGGACAGGGGGGGGGTACCGGGGAGCTGTTTTTT.

The rearrangement uses TRBV5-5 and TRBJ1-3, with 7 bases lining up with TRBD1. The CDR3 is 15 residues long. The germline V gene encodes CDR1 SGHKS and CDR2 YYEKEE (reference sequence). J was trimmed by 3 bases and V by 5 bases; bases with no gene match: 8. The CDR3 DNA is TGTGCCAGCAGGGTAGGGGGCTCGGGTGGAAACACCATATATTTT. Encoded protein: CASRVGGSGGNTIYF.

This chain uses TRBV5-4 with TRBJ1-2; TRBD1 might be the D (6 bases). The CDR3 runs 13 residues. Germline V gene data show CDR1 as SGHNT and CDR2 as YYREEE (reference sequence). With 2 bases removed from V and 6 bases from J, the gap between germline ends came to 11 bases. CDR3 DNA sequence: TGTGCCAGCAGCTTTACAGGGAGGGATGGCTACACCTTC. Translated: CASSFTGRDGYTF.

The chain joins TRBV4-2 to TRBJ2-5; 13 nucleotides match TRBD2. With 0 bases clipped from V and 7 bases from J, the junction kept 5 bases outside the gene matches. The CDR3 totals 16 residues. From germline, CDR1 is LGHNA and CDR2 YNFKEQ. The DNA of the CDR3 is TGTGCCAGCAGCCAAGAACTAGCGGGGGGGTCCTGGACCCAGTACTTC. Translated: CASSQELAGGSWTQYF.

The table lists this clone with a count of one. The chain employs TRBV5-4 and TRBJ2-5; D perhaps matches TRBD2 (7 bases). CDR1 is SGHNT and CDR2 is YYREEE in the germline V gene (reference sequence). The V end was cut by 4 bases, the J end by 4 bases, with 14 bases between. The CDR3 sequence is 14 residues long. In DNA form, the CDR3 reads TGTGCCAGCAGCCTAGGGGGGAGGGGAGAGACCCAGTACTTC. Protein product: CASSLGGRGETQYF.

The chain has TRBV7-2 and TRBJ2-1, with 8 bases fitting TRBD2. Germline CDR1 and CDR2: SGHTA and FQGNSA. J gave up 7 bases and V 1 base, and 12 bases lay outside the gene matches. CDR3 size: 17 residues. The CDR3 here is CASSLGPRRGARNEQFF. As DNA, the CDR3 is TGTGCCAGCAGCTTAGGCCCACGGCGGGGGGCGAGGAATGAGCAGTTCTTC.

The table lists this clone with a count of one. V gene TRBV10-3 combines with J gene TRBJ1-5; 9 bases map to TRBD1. The CDR3 loop spans 17 amino acids. The J segment lost 3 bases and the V segment lost 0 bases, leaving 6 bases of the junction unmatched. Germline V gives CDR1 ENHRY, CDR2 SYGVKD. The CDR3 DNA reads as TGTGCCATCAGTGAGTCCCCCCGGACAGGGGTCAATCAGCCCCAGCATTTT. Its protein product is CAISESPRTGVNQPQHF.

The chain carries TRBV29-1 and TRBJ1-3; D remains unclear. The V gene's germline CDR1 is SQVTM and CDR2 ANQGSEA. The CDR3 consists of 13 residues. V was clipped by 6 bases and J by 2 bases, with 11 bases between them. The CDR3 nucleotides read TGCAGCGTCGGACGGGGAGCTGGAAACACCATATATTTT. This translates into CSVGRGAGNTIYF.

The rearrangement links TRBV7-9 to TRBJ2-2, with TRBD2 identical over 9 bases. Looked up from germline, CDR1 is SEHNR and CDR2 is FQNEAQ (reference sequence). This CDR3 has 16 amino acids. The J segment lost 1 base and the V segment lost 5 bases, leaving 5 bases of the junction unmatched. Written as DNA, the CDR3 is TGTGCCAGCAGCCTCGGACTAGCGCGGAACACCGGGGAGCTGTTTTTT. This translates into CASSLGLARNTGELFF.

This clone was found a few times. The chain's CDR3 is CAAGQGIGYTF. DNA of the CDR3: TGTGCCGCGGGACAGGGGATCGGCTACACCTTC. The chain is built from TRBV30 and TRBJ1-2, with TRBD1 identical over 10 bases. The trim removed 8 bases at V and 8 bases at J, leaving 5 bases unmatched. The CDR3 contains 11 residues. Germline V gene data show CDR1 as GTSNPN and CDR2 as SVGIG (reference sequence).

The chain couples TRBV6-4 to TRBJ2-5; D gene unclear. V gave up 3 bases and J gave up 4 bases, with 9 bases separating them. The CDR3 length is 13 residues. Germline V gene data show CDR1 as MRHNA and CDR2 as SNTAGT. CDR3 in DNA: TGTGCCAGCAGTGATGAGGTGGGAGAGACCCAGTACTTC. It encodes CASSDEVGETQYF.

The J gene is TRBJ2-5, the V gene TRBV7-9; 7 bases agree with TRBD1. The DNA end is a closer match to TRBJ2-7, so the J assignment may be wrong. In germline, CDR1 is SEHNR, CDR2 FQNEAQ (reference sequence). This CDR3 region has 15 residues. The CDR3 sequence: CASSSWTGRSNEQYF. CDR3 coding DNA: TGTGCCAGCAGCTCCTGGACAGGCCGGTCTAACGAGCAGTACTTC.

The chain links TRBV5-3 to TRBJ2-2, with 9 bases matching TRBD2. TRBV5-3 is noted as an ORF with a role that remains uncertain. Trimming cost V 4 bases and J 6 bases; bases outside gene matches: 4. This CDR3 has 14 amino acids. The CDR3 is CARSRSGGSGELFF. Here the CDR3 DNA reads TGTGCCAGAAGCCGTAGCGGGGGCTCCGGGGAGCTGTTTTTT.

This chain uses TRBV6-1 with TRBJ2-5; TRBD1 might be the D (6 bases). This CDR3 is built from 13 residues. The V gene lost 9 bases and the J gene lost 2 bases, with 13 bases spanning the gap. Germline V lookup: CDR1 MNHNS, CDR2 SASEGT. The DNA for the CDR3 is TGTGCCAGTAATCAGGGGCTACAAGAGACCCAGTACTTC. Residues: CASNQGLQETQYF.

The genes are TRBV9 and TRBJ2-7; D is ambiguous. The V end was cut by 0 bases, the J end by 4 bases, with 17 bases between. Germline CDR1 SGDLS, CDR2 YYNGEE. This CDR3 spans 16 amino acids. In nucleotides, the CDR3 is TGTGCCAGCAGCGTAGCGACTCTAGTTCAAATATACGAGCAGTACTTC. Its translation is CASSVATLVQIYEQYF.

This chain connects TRBV5-1 to TRBJ1-1; D is unresolved. The CDR3 extends over 12 amino acids. Germline CDR1 is SGHRS and CDR2 is YFSETQ. The V end lost 0 bases, the J end lost 4 bases, and 4 bases lay between the germline ends. CDR3 sequence: CASSLVGTEAFF. Written as DNA, the CDR3 is TGCGCCAGCAGCTTGGTCGGCACTGAAGCTTTCTTT.

The genes are TRBV11-2 and TRBJ1-1, with D tentatively TRBD1 (5 bases). V lost 6 bases and J 3 bases, leaving 14 bases between the germline ends. The CDR3 extends over 14 amino acids. Germline values: CDR1 SGHAT, CDR2 FQNNGV. Here the CDR3 reads CASRASGRHTEAFF. As DNA, the CDR3 is TGTGCCAGCAGGGCCTCAGGGAGGCACACTGAAGCTTTCTTT.

The rearrangement joins TRBV7-9 to TRBJ2-1; D is perhaps TRBD2 (7 bases). Germline lookup yields CDR1 SEHNR and CDR2 FQNEAQ (reference sequence). This CDR3 comprises 14 residues. V lost 5 bases to trimming and J lost 2 bases, with 10 bases between them. The CDR3 nucleotides are TGTGCCAGCAGCCCCGGGGGGCCCTACAATGAGCAGTTCTTC. Translated: CASSPGGPYNEQFF.

This chain uses TRBV5-1 with TRBJ2-2, with 7 nucleotides matching TRBD1. Germline V gene lookup returns CDR1 SGHRS and CDR2 YFSETQ. This CDR3 is 19 amino acids long. V trimming: 0 bases; J trimming: 1 base; junction bases outside the gene matches: 12. The CDR3 bases are TGCGCCAGCAGCTTGGGTTGGAACCGACAGGGCTTGAACACCGGGGAGCTGTTTTTT. It is translated as CASSLGWNRQGLNTGELFF.